Presented here are 25 T cell receptor beta chains from one specimen sequenced in a study of cytomegalovirus exposure and HLA in healthy donors. The PCR used 60 Vbeta and 13 Jbeta primers. Repertoires were generated with immunoSEQ multiplex PCR, while TCRdb's copy carries only in-frame clones and drops some. The repertoire holds around 140,000 clones, approximately 79% seen once, with less than 3.5% in the top ten. The specimen was PBMCs. These receptors all come from a woman in her 30s in good health and CMV-seronegative.

V is TRBV7-3 and J is TRBJ2-7, with 8 bases matching TRBD2. The CDR3 sequence is 15 residues long. V was clipped by 1 base and J by 3 bases; unmatched bases: 5. Germline CDR1 and CDR2: SGHTA and FQGTGA. The CDR3, as DNA: TGTGCCAGCAGCTTAATACGGGGGGGAGGCTACGAGCAGTACTTC. Translation gives CASSLIRGGGYEQYF.

Turning to this clone: The junction does not match germline at one end; this may be a read error. This sequence joins TRBV10-3 and TRBJ2-7, with D perhaps TRBD2 (6 bases). Germline V gives CDR1 ENHRY, CDR2 SYGVKD. This CDR3 has 12 residues. The CDR3: CAISGAGTRCLF. In nucleotides, the CDR3 is TGTGCCATCAGTGGTGCCGGGACTCGCTGTCTCTTC.

A remark on this clone: The same CDR3 also results from other DNA sequences found in this sample. The chain employs TRBV7-3 and TRBJ1-1; D is ambiguous. V was pared by 0 bases and J by 2 bases, with 4 bases between. This CDR3 is built from 13 residues. In germline, CDR1 is SGHTA, CDR2 FQGTGA. CDR3 DNA sequence: TGTGCCAGCAGCTTAACGCGCAACACTGAAGCTTTCTTT. Its protein is CASSLTRNTEAFF.

The chain uses TRBV7-2 and TRBJ1-1; the D is unclear. Germline CDR1 SGHTA, CDR2 FQGNSA. The CDR3 spans 13 residues. Deletions cut 7 bases from V and 11 bases from J, with 20 bases between. CDR3 loop: CASTLDPTGRAFF. The CDR3 region has the DNA TGTGCCAGCACCCTCGACCCGACGGGGAGGGCTTTCTTT.

The CDR3 sequence: CASSLQRFTDTQYF. CDR3 coding DNA: TGTGCCAGCAGCTTACAGCGGTTCACAGATACGCAGTATTTT. The rearrangement uses TRBV7-2 and TRBJ2-3; possible D gene TRBD2, 5 bases. CDR1 SGHTA and CDR2 FQGNSA come from the germline V gene. V lost 2 bases, J lost 2 bases, and 8 bases lay in between. The CDR3 has 14 residues.

V is TRBV18 and J is TRBJ2-5; D unclear. From germline, CDR1 is KGHSH and CDR2 LQKENI. The CDR3 runs 13 residues. The V and J ends lost 6 bases and 5 bases respectively, with 13 bases between them. This chain's CDR3 is CASSMLGAETQYF. CDR3 in DNA: TGTGCCAGCTCCATGCTAGGTGCCGAGACCCAGTACTTC.

This rearrangement joins TRBV27 to TRBJ2-7, with TRBD2 as a possible D gene (5 bases). Germline values: CDR1 MNHEY, CDR2 SMNVEV (reference sequence). Between the trimmed V and J ends, which lost 2 bases and 3 bases, there was a span of 14 bases. The CDR3 has 15 amino acids. The CDR3 DNA follows: TGTGCCAGCAGTTTAGGAGGTAGCGTGGGCTACGAGCAGTACTTC. Its translation: CASSLGGSVGYEQYF.

The chain carries TRBV19 and TRBJ2-1; 9 bases fit TRBD2. This CDR3 region has 15 residues. The V gene end was trimmed by 6 bases and the J gene end by 4 bases; junction bases not matched to a gene: 7. Germline V gene sequence: CDR1 LNHDA, CDR2 SQIVND (reference sequence). CDR3 residues: CASRGRGGLYNEQFF. In nucleotides, the CDR3 is TGTGCCAGTAGGGGGCGGGGGGGCCTGTACAATGAGCAGTTCTTC.

The V gene is TRBV5-1, the J gene TRBJ2-1; TRBD2 might be the D (6 bases). CDR1 is SGHRS, CDR2 YFSETQ, per germline. The CDR3 has 16 residues. V dropped 0 bases and J dropped 6 bases, with 16 bases sitting between them. The CDR3 reads CASSLGQGGPFNEQFF. As DNA, the CDR3 is TGCGCCAGCAGCTTGGGGCAGGGAGGACCCTTCAATGAGCAGTTCTTC.

The V gene is TRBV11-2, the J gene TRBJ1-1; TRBD1 matches 9 bases. This CDR3 is built from 14 residues. Per the germline V gene, CDR1 is SGHAT and CDR2 is FQNNGV. The J segment lost 7 bases and the V segment lost 5 bases, leaving 8 bases of the junction unmatched. CDR3 sequence: CASSTHRGRGEAFF. In nucleotides, the CDR3 is TGTGCCAGCAGCACCCACAGGGGGCGCGGTGAAGCTTTCTTT.

V is TRBV19 and J is TRBJ1-1; D unclear. CDR3 length equals 12 residues. V was pared by 4 bases and J by 4 bases, with 7 bases between. CDR1 and CDR2 from the germline V gene are LNHDA and SQIVND (reference sequence). CDR3 sequence: CASSTFPTEAFF. The DNA of the CDR3 is TGTGCCAGTAGTACCTTCCCCACTGAAGCTTTCTTT.

The V and J genes are TRBV7-3 and TRBJ1-1, with 9 bases matching TRBD1. Germline V lookup: CDR1 SGHTA, CDR2 FQGTGA. Losses at the gene ends were 6 bases for V and 7 bases for J; bases not matched to a gene: 6. This CDR3 is built from 13 residues. The chain's CDR3 is CASSWGQGGEAFF. CDR3 nucleotides: TGTGCCAGCAGTTGGGGACAGGGTGGTGAAGCTTTCTTT.

J is TRBJ2-7 and V is TRBV4-1; possibly TRBD1 for D (6 bases). Germline lookup yields CDR1 MGHRA and CDR2 YSYEKL. The CDR3 spans 14 residues. Trimming took 4 bases from V and 3 from J, leaving 13 bases between them. CDR3 protein: CASSPGQWGYEQYF. In nucleotides, the CDR3 is TGCGCCAGCAGCCCCGGACAGTGGGGCTACGAGCAGTACTTC.

The J gene is TRBJ2-3, the V gene TRBV19; D gene ambiguous. This CDR3 is built from 14 residues. In germline, CDR1 is LNHDA, CDR2 SQIVND (reference sequence). Trimming pared 3 bases from V and 2 bases from J, leaving 9 bases between. As DNA, the CDR3 is TGTGCCAGTAGTATTCAGGATCACACAGATACGCAGTATTTT. Amino acid sequence: CASSIQDHTDTQYF.

This chain connects TRBV11-2 to TRBJ1-1; D is ambiguous. From germline, CDR1 is SGHAT and CDR2 FQNNGV. This CDR3 contains 14 residues. The ends were cut back, 1 base at V and 6 bases at J, with 12 bases in the middle. The CDR3 DNA reads as TGTGCCAGCAGCTTAGTTCCGGGTAGCGCTGAAGCTTTCTTT. Protein product: CASSLVPGSAEAFF.

This chain uses TRBV27 with TRBJ1-4, with D tentatively TRBD1 (6 bases). The CDR3 consists of 15 residues. Germline assignment: CDR1 MNHEY and CDR2 SMNVEV (reference sequence). The ends were cut back, 8 bases at V and 0 bases at J, with 13 bases in the middle. The CDR3 bases are TGTGCCAGCGCCCCAGGGGTCCCAACTAATGAAAAACTGTTTTTT. Translated, it gives CASAPGVPTNEKLFF.

CDR3 residues: CASSQRFGTSGVVTQYF. In DNA, the CDR3 is TGTGCCAGCAGCCAAAGGTTTGGGACTAGCGGGGTGGTGACCCAGTACTTC. The rearrangement joins TRBV14 to TRBJ2-5; 13 nucleotides match TRBD2. The CDR3 loop spans 17 amino acids. J was trimmed by 7 bases and V by 2 bases; bases with no gene match: 10. From germline, CDR1 is SGHDN and CDR2 FVKESK.

The chain joins TRBV27 to TRBJ1-5, with 9 bases lining up with TRBD1. The germline gives CDR1 MNHEY, CDR2 SMNVEV (reference sequence). V shed 5 bases, J shed 7 bases, and the junction held 6 bases outside the gene matches. This CDR3 contains 14 residues. The CDR3 loop is CASSINRGRQPQHF. CDR3 coding DNA: TGTGCCAGCAGTATTAACAGGGGGCGGCAGCCCCAGCATTTT.

The gene calls are TRBV5-1 and TRBJ2-7, with 7 bases matching TRBD1. This CDR3 has 15 residues. Germline CDR1 reads SGHRS; CDR2 reads YFSETQ. J was trimmed by 0 bases and V by 1 base; bases with no gene match: 4. CDR3 residues: CASSLLTGISYEQYF. CDR3 coding DNA: TGCGCCAGCAGCTTGCTGACAGGGATCTCCTACGAGCAGTACTTC.

This rearrangement joins TRBV20-1 to TRBJ2-7, with a weak D call TRBD1 (5 bases). Germline loops: CDR1 DFQATT, CDR2 SNEGSKA (reference sequence). V was shortened by 1 base and J by 7 bases, with 8 bases between the two germline ends. The CDR3 is made up of 11 amino acids. The chain's CDR3 is CSARAPGEQYF. CDR3 in DNA: TGCAGTGCTAGAGCCCCAGGGGAGCAGTACTTC.

The chain has TRBV5-6 and TRBJ2-5; D gene uncertain. This CDR3 contains 15 residues. Germline V lookup: CDR1 SGHDT, CDR2 YYEEEE. The ends were cut back, 6 bases at V and 11 bases at J, with 26 bases in the middle. The CDR3 nucleotides read TGTGCCAGCACCTCACGAGTAGGCCTCCGGGTTAAGCAGTACTTC. Encoded protein: CASTSRVGLRVKQYF.

The chain combines TRBV28 with TRBJ1-2, with TRBD1 matching 10 bases. The J segment lost 6 bases and the V segment lost 5 bases, leaving 12 bases of the junction unmatched. This CDR3 has 16 residues. In germline, CDR1 is MDHEN, CDR2 SYDVKM. The chain's CDR3 is CASSPPWGQGRDGYTF. The CDR3 DNA follows: TGTGCCAGCAGTCCACCCTGGGGACAGGGGCGCGATGGCTACACCTTC.

The chain employs TRBV28 and TRBJ2-3, with 10 bases that match TRBD2. Trimming took 5 bases from V and 10 from J; bases not matched to a gene: 3. CDR3 length equals 12 residues. Germline CDR1 is MDHEN and CDR2 is SYDVKM. The CDR3 is CASSTLAGAQYF. The CDR3, as DNA: TGTGCCAGCAGTACCCTAGCGGGAGCGCAGTATTTT. The full variable domain, completed using reference TRBV28 and TRBJ2-3, is DVKVTQSSRYLVKRTGEKVFLECVQDMDHENMFWYRQDPGLGLRLIYFSYDVKMKEKGDIPEGYSVSREKKERFSLILESASTNQTSMYLCASSTLAGAQYFGPGTRLTVL.

The V gene is TRBV27, the J gene TRBJ1-5, with D unclear. CDR1 and CDR2 (germline): MNHEY, SMNVEV (reference sequence). CDR3 length: 14 residues. V was pared by 6 bases and J by 5 bases, with 14 bases between. The CDR3 is CASRTTLSDQPQHF. DNA for the CDR3: TGTGCCAGCAGGACGACATTGAGTGATCAGCCCCAGCATTTT.

The chain recombines TRBV27 with TRBJ2-5; TRBD1 aligns across 9 bases. This CDR3 region has 16 residues. V lost 6 bases and J lost 3; bases outside the gene matches: 11. Germline values: CDR1 MNHEY, CDR2 SMNVEV (reference sequence). The CDR3 protein is CASRNAYRGRKETQYF. The CDR3 DNA sequence: TGTGCCAGCAGAAACGCCTACAGGGGGCGGAAAGAGACCCAGTACTTC.